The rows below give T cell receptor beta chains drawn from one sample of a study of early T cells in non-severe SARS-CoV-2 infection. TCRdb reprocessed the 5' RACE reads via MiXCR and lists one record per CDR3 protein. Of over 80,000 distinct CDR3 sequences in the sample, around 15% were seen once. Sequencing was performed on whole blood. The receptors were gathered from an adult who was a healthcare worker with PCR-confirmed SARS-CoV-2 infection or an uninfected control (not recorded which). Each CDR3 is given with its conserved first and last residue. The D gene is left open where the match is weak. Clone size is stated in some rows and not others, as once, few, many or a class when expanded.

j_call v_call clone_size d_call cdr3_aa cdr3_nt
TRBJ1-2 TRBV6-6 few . CASKNSQLETYGYTF TGTGCCAGCAAAAACAGCCAATTAGAAACCTATGGCTACACCTTC
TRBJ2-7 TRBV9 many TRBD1 CASSPPTGLDEQYF TGTGCCAGCAGCCCCCCGACAGGGTTGGACGAGCAGTACTTC
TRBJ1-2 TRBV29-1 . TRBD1 CSVDSLRGLYGYTF TGCAGCGTGGATTCGCTCAGGGGGCTGTATGGCTACACCTTC
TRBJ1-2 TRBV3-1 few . CASSPTVLAGYTF TGTGCCAGCAGCCCGACAGTTCTTGCTGGCTACACCTTC
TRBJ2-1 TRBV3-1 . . CASSLGHSYNEQFF TGTGCCAGCAGCCTGGGTCACTCCTACAATGAGCAGTTCTTC
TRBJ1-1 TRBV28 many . CASSPPGRANTEAFF TGTGCCAGCAGTCCCCCCGGGAGGGCGAACACTGAAGCTTTCTTT
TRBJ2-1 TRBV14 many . CASSPSGPGYDEQFF TGTGCCAGCAGCCCGAGCGGCCCAGGGTACGATGAGCAGTTCTTC
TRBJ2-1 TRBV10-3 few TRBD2 CAISRLAESFEQFF TGTGCCATCAGCCGACTAGCGGAATCCTTTGAGCAGTTCTTC
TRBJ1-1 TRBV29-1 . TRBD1 CSVVKGAVNTEAFF TGCAGCGTTGTGAAGGGGGCTGTGAACACTGAAGCTTTCTTT
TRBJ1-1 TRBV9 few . CASSVDVNTEAFF TGTGCCAGCAGCGTAGATGTGAACACTGAAGCTTTCTTT
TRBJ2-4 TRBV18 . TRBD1 CASSPPRTGIAAKNIQYF TGTGCCAGCTCACCACCGCGGACAGGGATCGCGGCCAAAAACATTCAGTACTTC
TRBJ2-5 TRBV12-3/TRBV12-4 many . CASSTGLETQYF TGTGCCAGCAGTACAGGATTGGAGACCCAGTACTTC
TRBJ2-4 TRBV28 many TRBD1 CASSLGWDRVRIAKNIQYF TGTGCCAGCAGTTTAGGTTGGGACAGGGTCCGGATTGCCAAAAACATTCAGTACTTC
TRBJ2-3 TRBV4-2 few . CASSQEGTGSTDTQYF TGTGCCAGCAGCCAAGAGGGTACGGGGAGCACAGATACGCAGTATTTT
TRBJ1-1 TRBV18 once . CASSPVTMNTEAFF TGTGCCAGCTCACCGGTGACTATGAACACTGAAGCTTTCTTT
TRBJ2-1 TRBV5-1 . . CASSLGGFSSYNEQFF TGCGCCAGCAGCTTGGGGGGCTTCAGCTCCTACAATGAGCAGTTCTTC
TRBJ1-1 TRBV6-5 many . CASQGLENTEAFF TGTGCCAGCCAGGGACTCGAGAACACTGAAGCTTTCTTT
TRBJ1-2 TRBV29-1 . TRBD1 CSAGPGGDGYTF TGCAGCGCTGGCCCAGGGGGCGATGGCTACACCTTC
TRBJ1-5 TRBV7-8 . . CASSSAGQTNQPQHF TGTGCCAGCAGCTCGGCAGGACAGACCAATCAGCCCCAGCATTTT
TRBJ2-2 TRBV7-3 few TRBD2 CASSPGLAGGTGELFF TGTGCCAGCAGCCCCGGTCTAGCGGGGGGCACCGGGGAGCTGTTTTTT
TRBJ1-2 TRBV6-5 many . CASSYSARGGYGYTF TGTGCCAGCAGTTACTCCGCTAGGGGAGGCTATGGCTACACCTTC
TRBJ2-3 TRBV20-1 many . CSASQIGGQYTDTQYF TGCAGTGCTAGCCAGATAGGAGGGCAGTACACAGATACGCAGTATTTT
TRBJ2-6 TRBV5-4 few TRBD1 CASSRSDRVSGANVLTF TGTGCCAGCAGCCGGTCTGACAGGGTCTCTGGGGCCAACGTCCTGACTTTC
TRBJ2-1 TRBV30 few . CAWSVGPLQFF TGTGCCTGGAGTGTAGGGCCTCTCCAGTTCTTC
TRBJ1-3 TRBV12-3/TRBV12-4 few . CASSAYLSSGNTIYF TGTGCCAGCAGTGCATATCTCAGCTCTGGAAACACCATATATTTT
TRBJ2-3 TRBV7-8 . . CASSLRAVGHTQYF TGTGCCAGCAGCTTACGGGCAGTCGGGCATACGCAGTATTTT
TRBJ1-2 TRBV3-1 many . CASSNRDTFYGYTF TGTGCCAGCAGCAACCGGGACACCTTCTATGGCTACACCTTC
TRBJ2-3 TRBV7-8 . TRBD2 CASSLVLAGTDTQYF TGTGCCAGCAGCTTAGTGCTAGCGGGAACAGATACGCAGTATTTT
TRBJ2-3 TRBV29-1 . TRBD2 CSVVKSGGATDTQYF TGCAGCGTGGTGAAAAGCGGGGGGGCCACAGATACGCAGTATTTT
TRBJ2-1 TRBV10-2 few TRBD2 CASSPLLAGGYNEQFF TGCGCCAGCAGCCCCCTCTTAGCGGGGGGCTACAATGAGCAGTTCTTC
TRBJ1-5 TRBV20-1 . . CSASRGALQPQHF TGCAGTGCTAGCAGGGGTGCGTTGCAGCCCCAGCATTTT
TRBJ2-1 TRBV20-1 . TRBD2 CSASSGGYYEQFF TGCAGTGCCTCTAGCGGGGGTTACTATGAGCAGTTCTTC
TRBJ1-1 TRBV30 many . CAWSVQVNTEAFF TGTGCCTGGAGTGTACAAGTGAACACTGAAGCTTTCTTT
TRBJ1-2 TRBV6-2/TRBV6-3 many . CASTEQRGYGYTF TGTGCCAGCACCGAACAAAGGGGCTATGGCTACACCTTC
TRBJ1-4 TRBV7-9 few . CASSPRRDLNEKLFF TGTGCCAGCAGCCCCAGGAGGGACCTTAATGAAAAACTGTTTTTT
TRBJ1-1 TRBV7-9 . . CASSLASWQTNQAFF TGTGCCAGCAGCTTAGCTTCGTGGCAAACAAATCAAGCTTTCTTT
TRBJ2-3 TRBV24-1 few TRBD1 CATSDHPGQGFLEADTQYF TGTGCCACCAGTGATCACCCGGGACAGGGATTCTTGGAGGCAGATACGCAGTATTTT
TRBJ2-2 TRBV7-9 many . CASSPGHTNTGELFF TGTGCCAGCAGCCCGGGACACACGAACACCGGGGAGCTGTTTTTT
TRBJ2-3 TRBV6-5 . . CASSRGGSSDTQYF TGTGCCAGCAGTCGCGGAGGGTCCTCAGATACGCAGTATTTT
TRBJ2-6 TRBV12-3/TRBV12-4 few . CASSTAPGRSGANVLTF TGTGCCAGCAGCACCGCCCCCGGTCGGTCTGGGGCCAACGTCCTGACTTTC